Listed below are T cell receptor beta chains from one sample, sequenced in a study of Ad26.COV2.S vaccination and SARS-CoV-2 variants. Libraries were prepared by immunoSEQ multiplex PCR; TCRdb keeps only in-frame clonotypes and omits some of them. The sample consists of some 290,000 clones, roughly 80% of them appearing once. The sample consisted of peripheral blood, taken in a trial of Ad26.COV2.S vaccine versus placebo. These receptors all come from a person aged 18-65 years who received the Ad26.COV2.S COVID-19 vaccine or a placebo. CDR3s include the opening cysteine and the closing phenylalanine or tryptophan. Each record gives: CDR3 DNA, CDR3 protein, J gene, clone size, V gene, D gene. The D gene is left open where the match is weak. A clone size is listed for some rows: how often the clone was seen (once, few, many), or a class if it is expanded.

CDR3 DNA: TGTGCCAGCAGTCCCTATGACAGGAATGGCTACACCTTC
CDR3 protein: CASSPYDRNGYTF
J gene: TRBJ1-2
clone size: NA
V gene: TRBV27
D gene: NA

CDR3 DNA: TGTGCCAGCAGTGAAAGCGGTGTGGGGGCTTACTCGAATTCACCCCTCCACTTT
CDR3 protein: CASSESGVGAYSNSPLHF
J gene: TRBJ1-6
clone size: NA
V gene: TRBV6-1
D gene: NA

CDR3 DNA: TGCGCCAGCAGCTCCGGGACAGGGTTCTCCTACGAGCAGTACTTC
CDR3 protein: CASSSGTGFSYEQYF
J gene: TRBJ2-7
clone size: NA
V gene: TRBV5-1
D gene: TRBD1

CDR3 DNA: TGTGCCAGCAGTCCATCGGACCGGGCCAACATTCAGTACTTC
CDR3 protein: CASSPSDRANIQYF
J gene: TRBJ2-4
clone size: NA
V gene: TRBV28
D gene: NA

CDR3 DNA: TGTGCCAGCAGGGAATCCGGGACACCCGGTGGTGGCTACACCTTC
CDR3 protein: CASRESGTPGGGYTF
J gene: TRBJ1-2
clone size: NA
V gene: TRBV27
D gene: NA

CDR3 DNA: TGTGCCAGCAGCCTTGGACTAGCGGGCGAGCAGTACTTC
CDR3 protein: CASSLGLAGEQYF
J gene: TRBJ2-7
clone size: NA
V gene: TRBV3-1/TRBV3-2
D gene: TRBD2

CDR3 DNA: TGTGCCAGCAGCTTAAACGACCCACTGGGGGAGCAGTTCTTC
CDR3 protein: CASSLNDPLGEQFF
J gene: TRBJ2-1
clone size: NA
V gene: TRBV7-7
D gene: NA

CDR3 DNA: TGTGCCAGCAGTGAATCGCTGGACAGGATTGGTACTTCGTGGGAGCAGTACTTC
CDR3 protein: CASSESLDRIGTSWEQYF
J gene: TRBJ2-7
clone size: NA
V gene: TRBV6-1
D gene: TRBD1

CDR3 DNA: TGCGCCAGCAGCTTATCTCAGGGGGGTGAGCAGTACTTC
CDR3 protein: CASSLSQGGEQYF
J gene: TRBJ2-7
clone size: NA
V gene: TRBV5-1
D gene: NA

CDR3 DNA: TGTGCCAGCAGCAATTCATTACCGACAGGGAACACTGAAGCTTTCTTT
CDR3 protein: CASSNSLPTGNTEAFF
J gene: TRBJ1-1
clone size: NA
V gene: TRBV7-2
D gene: NA

CDR3 DNA: TGTGCCAGCAGCCAAGGGGACAGGGATTACAATGAGCAGTTCTTC
CDR3 protein: CASSQGDRDYNEQFF
J gene: TRBJ2-1
clone size: NA
V gene: TRBV4-2
D gene: TRBD1

CDR3 DNA: TGTGCCAGCAGTTACTCGGGTCAGGGCGGCCAGCCCCAGCATTTT
CDR3 protein: CASSYSGQGGQPQHF
J gene: TRBJ1-5
clone size: NA
V gene: TRBV6-6
D gene: NA

CDR3 DNA: TGTGCCGCGTGGGACAGAACCACAGATACGCAGTATTTT
CDR3 protein: CAAWDRTTDTQYF
J gene: TRBJ2-3
clone size: NA
V gene: TRBV28
D gene: TRBD1

CDR3 DNA: TGTGCCAGCAGTCCCCCTCTGGAGGAGGCCGGCAACTATGGCTACACCTTC
CDR3 protein: CASSPPLEEAGNYGYTF
J gene: TRBJ1-2
clone size: NA
V gene: TRBV9
D gene: NA

CDR3 DNA: TGTGCCAGCAGATCGACAGGGGGTGGAAACACCATATATTTT
CDR3 protein: CASRSTGGGNTIYF
J gene: TRBJ1-3
clone size: once
V gene: TRBV7-2
D gene: TRBD1

CDR3 DNA: TGTGCCAGCAGAACAATACACGAGCAGTACTTC
CDR3 protein: CASRTIHEQYF
J gene: TRBJ2-7
clone size: NA
V gene: TRBV6-6
D gene: NA